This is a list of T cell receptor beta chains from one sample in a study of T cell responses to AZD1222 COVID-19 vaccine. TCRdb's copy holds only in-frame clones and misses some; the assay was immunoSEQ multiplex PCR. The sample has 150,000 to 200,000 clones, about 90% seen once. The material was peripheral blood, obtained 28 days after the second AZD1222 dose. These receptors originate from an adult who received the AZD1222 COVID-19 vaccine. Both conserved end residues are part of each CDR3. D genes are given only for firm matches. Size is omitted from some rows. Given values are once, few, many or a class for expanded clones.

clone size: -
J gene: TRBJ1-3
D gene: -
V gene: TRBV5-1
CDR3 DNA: TGCGCCAGCAGCTCCAGGGCGCCTAGGGACACCATATATTTT
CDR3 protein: CASSSRAPRDTIYF

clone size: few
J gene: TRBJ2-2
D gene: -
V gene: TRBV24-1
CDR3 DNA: TGTGCCACTGGGGGAAAGGGGTCTGGACGAGATAACACCGGGGAGCTGTTTTTT
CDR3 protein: CATGGKGSGRDNTGELFF

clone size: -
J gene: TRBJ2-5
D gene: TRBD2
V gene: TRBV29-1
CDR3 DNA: TGCAGCGTTGGACTAGCGGGGGGGCCTTCCAGTGCCCAGTACTTC
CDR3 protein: CSVGLAGGPSSAQYF

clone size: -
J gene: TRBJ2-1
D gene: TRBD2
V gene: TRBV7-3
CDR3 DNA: TGTGCCAGCAGCTCCAAGAGCGGGAGGGCCTACAATGAGCAGTTCTTC
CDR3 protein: CASSSKSGRAYNEQFF

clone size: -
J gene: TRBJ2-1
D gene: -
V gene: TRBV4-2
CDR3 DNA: TGTGCCAGCAGCCAAGATGCGGCCTACAATGAGCAGTTCTTC
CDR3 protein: CASSQDAAYNEQFF

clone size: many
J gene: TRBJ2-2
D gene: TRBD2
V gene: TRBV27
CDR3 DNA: TGTGCCAGCAGTTCCGGACTAGTCCAAGGGGAGCTGTTTTTT
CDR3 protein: CASSSGLVQGELFF

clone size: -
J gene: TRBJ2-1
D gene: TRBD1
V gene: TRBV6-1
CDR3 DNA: TGTGCCAGCAGTGGGCGGGACAGGGCAAGCTCCTACAATGAGCAGTTCTTC
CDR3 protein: CASSGRDRASSYNEQFF

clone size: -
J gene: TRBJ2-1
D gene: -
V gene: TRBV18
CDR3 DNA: TGTGCCAGCTCACCACCCCAAAACTCGAACAATGAGCAGTTCTTC
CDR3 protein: CASSPPQNSNNEQFF

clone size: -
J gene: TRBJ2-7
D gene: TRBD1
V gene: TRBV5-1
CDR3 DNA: TGCGCCAGCAGCTCCGGACAGGGGGGGACACTCTACGAGCAGTACTTC
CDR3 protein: CASSSGQGGTLYEQYF

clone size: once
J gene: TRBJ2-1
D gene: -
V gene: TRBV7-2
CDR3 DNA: TGTGCCAGCACCAGCCGGGACATCTCGTTCTTC
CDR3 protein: CASTSRDISFF

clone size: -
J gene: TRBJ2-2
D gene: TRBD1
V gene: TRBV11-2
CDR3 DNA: TGTGCCAGCAGCTTGAGGACAGGGGGCAACACCGGGGAGCTGTTTTTT
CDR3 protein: CASSLRTGGNTGELFF

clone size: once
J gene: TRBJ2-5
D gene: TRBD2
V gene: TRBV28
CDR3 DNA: TGTGCCAGCAGTTTGGGGGTCAGGGGACTAGCGCAAGAGACCCAGTACTTC
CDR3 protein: CASSLGVRGLAQETQYF

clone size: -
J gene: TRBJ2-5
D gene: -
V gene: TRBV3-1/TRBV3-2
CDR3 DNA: TGTGCCAGCAAGATGTCTCCGGGAAAAGAGACCCAGTACTTC
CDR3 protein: CASKMSPGKETQYF

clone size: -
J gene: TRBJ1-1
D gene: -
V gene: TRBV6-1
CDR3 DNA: TGTGCCAGCAGTGAGGCCCATGGGGGGCTGGGGACTGAAGCTTTCTTT
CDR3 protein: CASSEAHGGLGTEAFF

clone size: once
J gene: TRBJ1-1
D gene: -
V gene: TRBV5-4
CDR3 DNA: TGTGCCAGCAGCTTGGTGCCCCCAGTGAACACTGAAGCTTTCTTT
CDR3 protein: CASSLVPPVNTEAFF

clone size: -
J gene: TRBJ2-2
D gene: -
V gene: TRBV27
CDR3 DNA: TGTGCCAGCAGTTTTCGGGAGACCGGGGAGCTGTTTTTT
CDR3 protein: CASSFRETGELFF

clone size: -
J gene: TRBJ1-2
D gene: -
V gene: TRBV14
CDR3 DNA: TGTGCCAGCAGCCAAGATTACTATGGCTACACCTTC
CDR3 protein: CASSQDYYGYTF

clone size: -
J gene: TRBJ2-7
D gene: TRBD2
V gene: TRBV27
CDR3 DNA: TGTGCCAGCAGCTGGACTAGCGGGGCTTCCTACGAGCAGTACTTC
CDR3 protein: CASSWTSGASYEQYF

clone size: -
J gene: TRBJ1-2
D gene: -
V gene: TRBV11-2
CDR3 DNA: TGTGCCAGCAGCTGGGACCGAAACTATGGCTACACCTTC
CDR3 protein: CASSWDRNYGYTF

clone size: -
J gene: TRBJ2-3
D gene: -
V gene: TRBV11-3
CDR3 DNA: TGTGCCAGCAGCCCGTACGGCCCTAGCACAGATACGCAGTATTTT
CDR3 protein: CASSPYGPSTDTQYF

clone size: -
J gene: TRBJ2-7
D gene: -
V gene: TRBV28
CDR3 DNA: TGTGCCAGCAGTAAGGGTCGAGTCTACGAGCAGTACTTC
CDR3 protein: CASSKGRVYEQYF

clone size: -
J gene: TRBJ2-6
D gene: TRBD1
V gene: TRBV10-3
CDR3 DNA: TGTGCAGACAGGGCTGAAGGGGCCAACGTCCTGACTTTC
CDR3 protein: CADRAEGANVLTF

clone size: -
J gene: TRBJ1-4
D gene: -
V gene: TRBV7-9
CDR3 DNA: TGTGCCAGCAGCCAGGGGCGAAGTAATGAAAAACTGTTTTTT
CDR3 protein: CASSQGRSNEKLFF

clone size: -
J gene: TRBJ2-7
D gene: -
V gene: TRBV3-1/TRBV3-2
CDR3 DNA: TGTGCCAGCAGCCAAGAGGGGGCCATCTACGAGCAGTACTTC
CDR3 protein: CASSQEGAIYEQYF

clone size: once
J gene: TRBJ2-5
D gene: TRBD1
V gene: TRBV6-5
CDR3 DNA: TGTGCCAGCAGTTACTCGAACAGGGGAGAGACCCAGTACTTC
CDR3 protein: CASSYSNRGETQYF

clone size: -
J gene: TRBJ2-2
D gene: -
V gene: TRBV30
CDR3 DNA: TGTGCCTGGAGTAAACAGTCCGTTAACACCGGGGAGCTGTTTTTT
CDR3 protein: CAWSKQSVNTGELFF

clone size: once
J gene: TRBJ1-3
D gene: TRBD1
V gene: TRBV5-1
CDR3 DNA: TGCGCCAGCAGCTTGGATCCAGGGGGGAACACCATATATTTT
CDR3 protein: CASSLDPGGNTIYF

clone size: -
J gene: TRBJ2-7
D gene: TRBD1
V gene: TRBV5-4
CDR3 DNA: TGTGCCAGCAGCTCCCCGGCCAGGGGGCGCTACGAGCAGTACTTC
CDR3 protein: CASSSPARGRYEQYF

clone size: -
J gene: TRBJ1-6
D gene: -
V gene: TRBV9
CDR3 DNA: TGTGCCAGCAGCGTAGAGGGTAGGGGCAATTCACCCCTCCACTTT
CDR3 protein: CASSVEGRGNSPLHF

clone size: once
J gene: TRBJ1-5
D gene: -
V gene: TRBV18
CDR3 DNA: TGTGCCAGCTCACTTGCAGGAGATCAGCCCCAGCATTTT
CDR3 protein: CASSLAGDQPQHF

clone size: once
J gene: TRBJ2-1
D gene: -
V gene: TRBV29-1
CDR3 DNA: TGCAGCGTTGTGATGGAACTGAGGGGAACAGGGTTCTTC
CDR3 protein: CSVVMELRGTGFF

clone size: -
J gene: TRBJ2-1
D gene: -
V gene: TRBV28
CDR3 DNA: TGTGCCAGCAGCCCTGGAGGGGGGGATGAGCAGTTCTTC
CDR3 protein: CASSPGGGDEQFF

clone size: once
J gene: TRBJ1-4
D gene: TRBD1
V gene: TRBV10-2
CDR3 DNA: TGCGCCAGCAGTGATCGACAGGGGGATGAAAAACTGTTTTTT
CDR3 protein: CASSDRQGDEKLFF

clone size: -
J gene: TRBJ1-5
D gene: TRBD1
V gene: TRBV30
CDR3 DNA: TGTGCCTGGAGTCATACAGGGGGTGGCCAGCCCCAGCATTTT
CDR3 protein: CAWSHTGGGQPQHF

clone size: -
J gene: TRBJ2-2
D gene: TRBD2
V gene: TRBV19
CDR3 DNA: TGTGCCAGTACCGGGACTACGAACACCGGGGAGCTGTTTTTT
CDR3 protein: CASTGTTNTGELFF

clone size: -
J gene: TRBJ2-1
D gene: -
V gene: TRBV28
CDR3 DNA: TGTGCCAGCACCACAGTCAGGGGACACTACAATGAGCAGTTCTTC
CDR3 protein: CASTTVRGHYNEQFF

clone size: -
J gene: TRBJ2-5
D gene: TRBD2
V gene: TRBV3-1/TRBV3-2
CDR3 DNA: TGTGCCAGCAGCCAATTACTAGCGGGAGGAGCAGAGACCCAGTACTTC
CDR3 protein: CASSQLLAGGAETQYF

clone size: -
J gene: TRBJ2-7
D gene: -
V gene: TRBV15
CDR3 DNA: TGTGCCACCAGCAGGCACAGGGAGAACCCCTACGAGCAGTACTTC
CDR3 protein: CATSRHRENPYEQYF

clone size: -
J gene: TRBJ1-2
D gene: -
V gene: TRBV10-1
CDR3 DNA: TGCGCCAGCAGCCGCTCTACAGGATATGGCTACACCTTC
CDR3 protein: CASSRSTGYGYTF

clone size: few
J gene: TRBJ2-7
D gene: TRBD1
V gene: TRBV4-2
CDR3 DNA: TGTGCCAGCAGCCAATCAACCGGGACAGGGGGCTCCGAGCAGTACTTC
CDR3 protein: CASSQSTGTGGSEQYF

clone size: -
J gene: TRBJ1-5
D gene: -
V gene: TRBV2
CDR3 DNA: TGTGCCAGCAGTGTCGAGACAACACAGGGATGGAGCAATCAGCCCCAGCATTTT
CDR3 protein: CASSVETTQGWSNQPQHF

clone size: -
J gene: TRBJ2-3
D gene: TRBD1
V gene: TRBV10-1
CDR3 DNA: TGCGCCAGCAGTTCACAGGGGGCAGATACGCAGTATTTT
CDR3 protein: CASSSQGADTQYF

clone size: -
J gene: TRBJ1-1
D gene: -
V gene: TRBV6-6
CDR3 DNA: TGTGCCAGCGCGGGGCCTGTCATGAACACTGAAGCTTTCTTT
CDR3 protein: CASAGPVMNTEAFF